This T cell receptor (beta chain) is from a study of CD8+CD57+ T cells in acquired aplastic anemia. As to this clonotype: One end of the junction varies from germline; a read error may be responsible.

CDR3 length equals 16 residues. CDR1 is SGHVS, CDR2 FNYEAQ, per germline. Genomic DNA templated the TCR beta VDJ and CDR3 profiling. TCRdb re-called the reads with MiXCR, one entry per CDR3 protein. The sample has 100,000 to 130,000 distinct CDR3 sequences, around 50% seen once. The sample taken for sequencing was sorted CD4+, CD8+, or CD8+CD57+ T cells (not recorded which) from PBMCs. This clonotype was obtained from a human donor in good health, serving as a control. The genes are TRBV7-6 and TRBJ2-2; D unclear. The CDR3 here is CASSPNPAANAGELFF. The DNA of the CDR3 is TGTGCCAGCAGTCCTAACCCGGCTGCGAACGCCGGGGAGCTGTTTTTT.